This entry features one T cell receptor beta chain sequence. Its target is not known. Germline V gene lookup returns CDR1 SGDLS and CDR2 YYNGEE. The V gene lost 3 bases and the J gene lost 6 bases, with 16 bases spanning the gap. This CDR3 is 14 amino acids long. Profiling relied on immunoSEQ multiplex PCR, and the TCRdb table lists in-frame clones only, not all of them. Altogether around 25,000 clones are present, approximately 70% being singletons, with the ten largest covering under 6.5%. The data belong to a study of tumor-infiltrating lymphocytes in localized non-small cell lung cancer. Study-wide points: Different pieces of the same tissue were used for each assay. T-cell fraction did not differ between immunotypes IM1 and IM2.

This chain joins TRBV9 and TRBJ2-7; D is unclear. The source of this sequence is a human donor with non-small cell lung cancer. The material sequenced was lung tumor tissue. Here the CDR3 reads CASSAAGSISEQYF. Here the CDR3 DNA reads TGTGCCAGCAGCGCCGCCGGGTCTATCTCCGAGCAGTACTTC.